This entry lists 26 T cell receptor beta chains sequenced from one sample in a study of blood T cell repertoires in COVID-19. Sequencing used immunoSEQ multiplex PCR; TCRdb keeps in-frame clones, though not all of them. Among under 300,000 clones listed, 80% to 90% were seen once. The sequenced material came from peripheral blood. Source of these receptors: a woman between 45 and 65 years old who had recovered from COVID-19.

This clone was found a few times. The genes are TRBV27 and TRBJ1-3; weak D call: TRBD1 (5 bases). The germline V gene has CDR1 MNHEY and CDR2 SMNVEV (reference sequence). The CDR3 is made up of 15 amino acids. The V end lost 10 bases, the J end lost 3 bases, and 19 bases lay between the germline ends. The CDR3 DNA sequence: TGTGCCACCAGAGGCGGCGGACAAAGTGGAAACACCATATATTTT. It yields the protein CATRGGGQSGNTIYF.

The chain recombines TRBV2 with TRBJ1-4, with a tentative D call TRBD1 (5 bases). Trimming left V 9 bases short and J 7 bases short, with 21 bases between. The germline gives CDR1 SNHLY, CDR2 FYNNEI. The CDR3 runs 15 residues. CDR3 region: CASIQGAVGGEKLFF. The CDR3 bases are TGTGCCAGTATTCAAGGGGCCGTGGGGGGTGAAAAACTGTTTTTT.

The rearrangement links TRBV27 to TRBJ2-7; 8 positions agree with TRBD1. CDR3 length: 13 amino acids. Germline CDR1 reads MNHEY; CDR2 reads SMNVEV (reference sequence). V was pared by 6 bases and J by 3 bases, with 4 bases of the junction left unmatched. DNA for the CDR3: TGTGCCAGCAGAAAAACAGGGGGCTACGAGCAGTACTTC. Its protein is CASRKTGGYEQYF.

This clone has more than one count but fewer than ten. The chain has TRBV5-4 and TRBJ2-3; 7 nucleotides align to TRBD2. The CDR3 has 16 amino acids. CDR1 SGHNT and CDR2 YYREEE come from the germline V gene (reference sequence). J lost 0 bases, V lost 4 bases, and 8 bases had no gene match. The CDR3 protein is CASSLRLASSTDTQYF. CDR3 DNA sequence: TGTGCCAGCAGCCTACGACTAGCCTCTAGCACAGATACGCAGTATTTT.

The chain links TRBV5-1 to TRBJ2-6, with TRBD1 matching 9 bases. Germline trimming cut 3 bases from V and 2 bases from J; bases unmatched to any gene: 9. Germline CDR1 is SGHRS and CDR2 is YFSETQ. The CDR3 runs to 18 residues. CDR3 sequence: CASSYLTGGVTGANVLTF. Here the CDR3 DNA reads TGCGCCAGCAGCTACCTGACAGGGGGTGTAACTGGGGCCAACGTCCTGACTTTC.

The rearrangement uses TRBV4-2 and TRBJ2-2; D not resolved. V was cut by 7 bases and J by 0 bases, with 9 bases left in between. CDR3 length equals 14 residues. Germline CDR1 LGHNA, CDR2 YNFKEQ. The CDR3 protein is CASTRQPNTGELFF. The CDR3 bases are TGTGCCAGCACCCGACAACCGAACACCGGGGAGCTGTTTTTT.

The chain couples TRBV7-9 to TRBJ2-2, with 7 bases aligning to TRBD2. With 5 bases clipped from V and 4 bases from J, the junction kept 7 bases outside the gene matches. The CDR3 runs 15 residues. Germline V lookup: CDR1 SEHNR, CDR2 FQNEAQ (reference sequence). CDR3 nucleotides: TGTGCCAGCAGCCAATTTGGGGGGGTCACCGGGGAGCTGTTTTTT. Translating gives CASSQFGGVTGELFF.

The rearrangement uses TRBV5-1 and TRBJ1-6; D uncertain. From germline, CDR1 is SGHRS and CDR2 YFSETQ. This CDR3 is built from 15 residues. V lost 0 bases, J lost 12 bases, and 16 bases lay in between. The CDR3 loop reads CASSLGRGPREPLHF. DNA for the CDR3: TGCGCCAGCAGCTTGGGGAGAGGTCCACGTGAACCCCTCCACTTT.

This clone was seen a single time. The rearrangement uses TRBV27 and TRBJ2-2; D might be TRBD2 (6 bases). Trimming removed 3 bases from V and 2 bases from J, with 10 bases in between. This CDR3 is 15 amino acids long. Germline V gene lookup returns CDR1 MNHEY and CDR2 SMNVEV (reference sequence). CDR3 amino acids: CASSFVAVNTGELFF. DNA of the CDR3: TGTGCCAGCAGTTTCGTAGCGGTTAACACCGGGGAGCTGTTTTTT.

The J gene is TRBJ2-5, the V gene TRBV19; 8 bases map to TRBD1. CDR1 LNHDA and CDR2 SQIVND come from the germline V gene (reference sequence). Trimming cost V 5 bases and J 5 bases; bases outside gene matches: 4. The CDR3 sequence is 13 residues long. The CDR3 here is CASSVTGVETQYF. Here the CDR3 DNA reads TGTGCCAGTAGTGTGACAGGGGTGGAGACCCAGTACTTC.

V usage is TRBV18 and J usage is TRBJ2-7; a weak D match, TRBD1 (5 bases). The germline V gene has CDR1 KGHSH and CDR2 LQKENI. CDR3 size: 14 residues. V gave up 6 bases and J gave up 0 bases, with 12 bases separating them. The CDR3 nucleotides are TGTGCCAGCTCGCTACAGGAGAGCTCCTACGAGCAGTACTTC. It codes for CASSLQESSYEQYF.

This chain connects TRBV19 to TRBJ2-7; D is unresolved. This CDR3 is 15 amino acids long. CDR1 is LNHDA and CDR2 is SQIVND in the germline V gene (reference sequence). The germline V and J ends were trimmed by 5 bases and 0 bases, with 14 bases remaining between them. The CDR3: CASSPRPMSSYEQYF. Here the CDR3 DNA reads TGTGCCAGTAGTCCCAGGCCGATGAGCTCCTACGAGCAGTACTTC.

The V gene is TRBV6-5, the J gene TRBJ2-4; a weak D match, TRBD2 (6 bases). The germline CDR1 and CDR2 sequences are MNHEY and SVGAGI. Trimming removed 0 bases from V and 8 bases from J, with 17 bases in between. CDR3 length equals 16 residues. CDR3 protein: CASSYSGGDPFHIQYF. For the CDR3, the DNA is TGTGCCAGCAGTTACTCCGGCGGGGACCCTTTCCACATTCAGTACTTC.

The chain recombines TRBV28 with TRBJ2-3; 10 bases agree with TRBD2. The CDR3 covers 16 residues. Trimming took 4 bases from V and 2 from J; bases not matched to a gene: 6. The germline gives CDR1 MDHEN, CDR2 SYDVKM. The CDR3 nucleotides read TGTGCCAGCAGTTCCCCAGCGGGAGGGCCCACAGATACGCAGTATTTT. Amino acid sequence: CASSSPAGGPTDTQYF.

As to this clone: The same CDR3 also results from other DNA sequences found in this sample. V gene TRBV5-1 combines with J gene TRBJ1-2, with a weak D call TRBD1 (5 bases). The CDR3 is 14 amino acids. Germline CDR1 is SGHRS and CDR2 is YFSETQ. V was clipped by 0 bases and J by 4 bases, with 10 bases between them. The chain's CDR3 is CASSLAQGGYGYTF. CDR3 DNA: TGCGCCAGCAGCTTGGCGCAGGGTGGCTATGGCTACACCTTC.

The chain employs TRBV14 and TRBJ1-1; D is possibly TRBD1 (5 bases). This CDR3 comprises 13 residues. Trimming cost V 1 base and J 8 bases, with 11 bases left between them. Germline CDR1 SGHDN, CDR2 FVKESK. The CDR3 region has the DNA TGTGCCAGCAGCCAAGTGACAGCTGTGGAAGCTTTCTTT. It yields the protein CASSQVTAVEAFF.

The CDR3 loop reads CASNRQGYEQFF. CDR3 in DNA: TGTGCCAGCAACAGACAGGGGTACGAGCAGTTCTTC. The chain carries TRBV28 and TRBJ2-1, with 8 positions matching TRBD1. The CDR3 has 12 residues. Germline CDR1 and CDR2: MDHEN and SYDVKM. V trimming: 7 bases; J trimming: 10 bases; junction bases outside the gene matches: 6. Together with reference TRBV28 and TRBJ2-1, the CDR3 gives the full variable domain: DVKVTQSSRYLVKRTGEKVFLECVQDMDHENMFWYRQDPGLGLRLIYFSYDVKMKEKGDIPEGYSVSREKKERFSLILESASTNQTSMYLCASNRQGYEQFFGPGTRLTVL.

The chain combines TRBV4-1 with TRBJ2-7, with 8 bases that match TRBD1. Germline trimming cut 0 bases from V and 0 bases from J; bases unmatched to any gene: 13. The CDR3 has 19 amino acids. Germline V CDR1 and CDR2: MGHRA, YSYEKL. CDR3 nucleotide sequence: TGCGCCAGCAGCCAAGAACGGGGCCGGACAGGGCCAAGCTCCTACGAGCAGTACTTC. It translates to CASSQERGRTGPSSYEQYF.

The chain employs TRBV30 and TRBJ1-2; D gene uncertain. Trimming took off 0 bases at V and 8 bases at J, with 7 bases between the two ends. The germline CDR1 and CDR2 sequences are GTSNPN and SVGIG (reference sequence). The length of the CDR3 is 11 residues. CDR3 sequence: CAWSVLAGYTF. CDR3 DNA: TGTGCCTGGAGTGTACTTGCGGGCTACACCTTC. Combining the CDR3 with reference TRBV30 and TRBJ1-2 gives the whole variable domain SQTIHQWPATLVQPVGSPLSLECTVEGTSNPNLYWYRQAAGRGLQLLFYSVGIGQISSEVPQNLSASRPQDRQFILSSKKLLLSDSGFYLCAWSVLAGYTFGSGTRLTVV.

This chain joins TRBV6-5 and TRBJ2-3; 13 bases map to TRBD2. V trimming: 6 bases; J trimming: 7 bases; junction bases outside the gene matches: 7. The CDR3 extends over 15 amino acids. Germline assignment: CDR1 MNHEY and CDR2 SVGAGI. CDR3 loop: CASSSTSGRAYTQYF. DNA of the CDR3: TGTGCCAGCAGCTCAACTAGCGGGAGGGCCTATACGCAGTATTTT.

This clone was counted a single time. The rearrangement uses TRBV9 and TRBJ2-3; TRBD1 agrees at 7 bases. This CDR3 contains 14 residues. J gave up 4 bases and V 4 bases, and 6 bases lay outside the gene matches. Germline V lookup: CDR1 SGDLS, CDR2 YYNGEE. The CDR3 loop is CASSRDSPSDTQYF. For the CDR3, the DNA is TGTGCCAGCAGCCGGGACAGTCCATCAGATACGCAGTATTTT.

The chain links TRBV28 to TRBJ2-3; TRBD2 aligns across 9 bases. CDR1 is MDHEN, CDR2 SYDVKM, per germline. This CDR3 has 15 amino acids. J lost 3 bases, V lost 8 bases, and 9 bases had no gene match. The CDR3 sequence: CASCSGSSSTDTQYF. Written as DNA, the CDR3 is TGTGCCAGCTGTAGCGGGAGTAGTAGTACAGATACGCAGTATTTT.

This chain uses TRBV4-3 with TRBJ2-7, with D perhaps matching TRBD1 (7 bases). Trimming took 4 bases from V and 0 from J, leaving 16 bases between them. CDR3 size: 16 residues. Germline V lookup: CDR1 LGHNA, CDR2 YSLEER. CDR3 residues: CASSREARDSSYEQYF. The CDR3 coding sequence is TGCGCCAGCAGCCGGGAGGCACGGGACAGCTCCTACGAGCAGTACTTC.

The rearrangement uses TRBV10-1 and TRBJ1-1; 7 positions match TRBD1. Germline V gene lookup returns CDR1 WNHNN and CDR2 SYGVQD (reference sequence). This CDR3 has 16 amino acids. V shed 5 bases, J shed 11 bases, and the junction held 20 bases outside the gene matches. In DNA form, the CDR3 reads TGCGCCAGCAGTCCCCGGACAGGCTACCCTAACAGGTGGGCTTTCTTT. Protein product: CASSPRTGYPNRWAFF.

CDR3 residues: CASSQVSRTGVWEKLFF. Here the CDR3 DNA reads TGCGCCAGCAGCCAAGTTTCCCGGACAGGGGTGTGGGAAAAACTGTTTTTT. The rearrangement links TRBV4-3 to TRBJ1-4, with 9 positions matching TRBD1. V was clipped by 1 base and J by 8 bases; unmatched bases: 11. Germline V gene data show CDR1 as LGHNA and CDR2 as YSLEER. The CDR3 has 17 residues.

V and J are TRBV6-2 or TRBV6-3 and TRBJ2-5, with 7 positions matching TRBD1. This CDR3 region has 17 residues. Looked up from germline, CDR1 is MNHEY and CDR2 is SVGEGT. Germline trimming cut 2 bases from V and 5 bases from J; bases unmatched to any gene: 14. The CDR3 sequence is CASSYPRGQEERETQYF. CDR3 sequence (DNA): TGTGCCAGCAGTTACCCGAGGGGGCAGGAGGAGAGGGAGACCCAGTACTTC.